Below, one T cell receptor (beta chain) is given with its context. Its target is unknown. The data originate from a study of T cell responses to AZD1222 COVID-19 vaccine. Points from the study as a whole: CD4 TCRs associated with vaccination spanned spike, dominating at 160-218 and 743-854. Reportedly, nearly half of unique spike TCRs recognized epitopes outside B.1.351/B.1.1.7 mutations. Repertoires were collected only later (after the peak T cell response had occurred). Donors were largely white British and mainly female; clonal diversity was possibly underestimated.

Method: immunoSEQ multiplex PCR; TCRdb's copy keeps in-frame clones and lacks some. The sample lists approximately 77,000 clones, roughly nine tenths seen once, with about 7.1% in the top ten. Here the sequenced sample was peripheral blood, taken on day 0 of MenACWY control vaccination. This TCR was sampled from an adult in good health.

The CDR3 DNA follows: TGTGCCAGTCAGGAATTTTCCCTGAATTCACCCCTCCACTTT. Amino acid sequence: CASQEFSLNSPLHF. The chain combines TRBV2 with TRBJ1-6; no definite D call. Germline V gives CDR1 SNHLY, CDR2 FYNNEI. The ends were cut back, 9 bases at V and 7 bases at J, with 16 bases in the middle. The CDR3 extends over 14 amino acids.